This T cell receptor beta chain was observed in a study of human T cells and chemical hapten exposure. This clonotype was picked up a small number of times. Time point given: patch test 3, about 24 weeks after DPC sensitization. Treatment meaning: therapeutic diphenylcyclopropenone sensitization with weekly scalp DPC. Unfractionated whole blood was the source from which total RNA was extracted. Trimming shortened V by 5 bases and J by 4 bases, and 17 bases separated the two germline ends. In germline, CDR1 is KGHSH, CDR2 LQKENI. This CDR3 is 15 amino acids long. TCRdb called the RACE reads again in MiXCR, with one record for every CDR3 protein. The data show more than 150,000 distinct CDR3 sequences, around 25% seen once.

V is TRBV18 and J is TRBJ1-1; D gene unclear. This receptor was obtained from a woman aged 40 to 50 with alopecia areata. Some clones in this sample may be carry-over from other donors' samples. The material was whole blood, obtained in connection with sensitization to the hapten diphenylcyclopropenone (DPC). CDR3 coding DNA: TGTGCCAGCTCAGCGGGGTCAACTGGGAGCACTGAAGCTTTCTTT. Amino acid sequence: CASSAGSTGSTEAFF. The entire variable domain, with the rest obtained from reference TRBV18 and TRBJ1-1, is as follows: NAGVMQNPRHLVRRRGQEARLRCSPMKGHSHVYWYRQLPEEGLKFMVYLQKENIIDESGMPKERFSAEFPKEGPSILRIQQVVRGDSAAYFCASSAGSTGSTEAFFGQGTRLTVV.